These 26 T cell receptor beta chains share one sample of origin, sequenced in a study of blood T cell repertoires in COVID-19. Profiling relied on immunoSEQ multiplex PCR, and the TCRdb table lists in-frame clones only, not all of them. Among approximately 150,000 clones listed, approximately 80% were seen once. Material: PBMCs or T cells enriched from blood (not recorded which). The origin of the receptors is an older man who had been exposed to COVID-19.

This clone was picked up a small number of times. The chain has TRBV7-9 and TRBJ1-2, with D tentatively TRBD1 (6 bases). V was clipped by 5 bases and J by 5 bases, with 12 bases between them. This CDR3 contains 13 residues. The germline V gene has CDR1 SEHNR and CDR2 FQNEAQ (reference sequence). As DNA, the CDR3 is TGTGCCAGCAGCCCGGACAGTCAATATGGCTACACCTTC. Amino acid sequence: CASSPDSQYGYTF. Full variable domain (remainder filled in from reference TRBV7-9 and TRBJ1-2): DTGVSQNPRHKITKRGQNVTFRCDPISEHNRLYWYRQTLGQGPEFLTYFQNEAQLEKSRLLSDRFSAERPKGSFSTLEIQRTEQGDSAMYLCASSPDSQYGYTFGSGTRLTVV.

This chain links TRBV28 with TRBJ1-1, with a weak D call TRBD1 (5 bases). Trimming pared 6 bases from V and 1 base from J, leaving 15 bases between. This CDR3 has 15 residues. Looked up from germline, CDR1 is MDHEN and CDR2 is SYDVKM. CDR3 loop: CASRNRGRENTEAFF. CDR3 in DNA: TGTGCCAGCAGAAACCGGGGGAGGGAGAACACTGAAGCTTTCTTT.

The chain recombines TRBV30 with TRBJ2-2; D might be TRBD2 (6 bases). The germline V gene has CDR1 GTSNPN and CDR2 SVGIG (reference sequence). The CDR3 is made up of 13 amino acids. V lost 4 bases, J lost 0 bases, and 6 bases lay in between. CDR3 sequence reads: CAWTGANTGELFF. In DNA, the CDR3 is TGTGCCTGGACGGGGGCGAACACCGGGGAGCTGTTTTTT.

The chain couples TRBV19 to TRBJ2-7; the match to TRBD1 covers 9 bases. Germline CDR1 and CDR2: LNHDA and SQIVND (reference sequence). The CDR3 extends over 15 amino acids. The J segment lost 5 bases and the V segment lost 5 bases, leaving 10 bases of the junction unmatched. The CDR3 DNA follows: TGTGCCAGTAGTTCCTCGGGACAGGGAAGTAACGAGCAGTACTTC. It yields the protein CASSSSGQGSNEQYF.

The CDR3 coding sequence is TGTGCCAGCAGCTCGTGGCACAGGGGGTTATTCGGCTACACCTTC. Protein product: CASSSWHRGLFGYTF. This chain connects TRBV3-1 (or the pseudogene TRBV3-2) to TRBJ1-2; 8 bases are a match to TRBD1. Germline loops: CDR1 LGHDT, CDR2 YNNKEL (reference sequence). The CDR3 totals 15 residues. J gave up 8 bases and V 5 bases, and 13 bases lay outside the gene matches.

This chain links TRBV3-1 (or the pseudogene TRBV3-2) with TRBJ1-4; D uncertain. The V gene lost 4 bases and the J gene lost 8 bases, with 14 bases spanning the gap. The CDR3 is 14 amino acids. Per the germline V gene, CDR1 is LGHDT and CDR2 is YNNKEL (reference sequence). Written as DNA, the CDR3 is TGTGCCAGCAGCCCCGACGGAGGGAGGGAAAAACTGTTTTTT. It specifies CASSPDGGREKLFF.

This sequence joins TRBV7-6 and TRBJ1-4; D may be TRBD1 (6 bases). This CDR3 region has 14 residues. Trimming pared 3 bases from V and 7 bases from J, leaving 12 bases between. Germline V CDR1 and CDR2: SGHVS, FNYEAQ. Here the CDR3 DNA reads TGTGCCAGCAGCTTCGAACAGGGCGGTGAAAAACTGTTTTTT. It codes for CASSFEQGGEKLFF.

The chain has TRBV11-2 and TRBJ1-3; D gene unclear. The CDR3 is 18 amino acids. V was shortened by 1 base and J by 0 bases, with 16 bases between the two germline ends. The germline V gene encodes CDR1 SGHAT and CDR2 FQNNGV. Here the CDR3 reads CASSLGPVKKHSGNTIYF. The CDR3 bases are TGTGCCAGCAGCTTAGGCCCTGTCAAGAAGCACTCTGGAAACACCATATATTTT.

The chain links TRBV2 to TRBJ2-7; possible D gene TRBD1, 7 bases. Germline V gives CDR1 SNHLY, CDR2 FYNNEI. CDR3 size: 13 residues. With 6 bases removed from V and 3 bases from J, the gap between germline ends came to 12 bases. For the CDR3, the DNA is TGTGCCAGCAGGCGGGACAGCTACTACGAGCAGTACTTC. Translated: CASRRDSYYEQYF.

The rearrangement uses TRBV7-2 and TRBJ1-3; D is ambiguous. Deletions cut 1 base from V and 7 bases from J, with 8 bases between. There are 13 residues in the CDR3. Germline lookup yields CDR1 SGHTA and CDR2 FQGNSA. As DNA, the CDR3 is TGTGCCAGCAGCTTAGGTGCCGGGAACACCATATATTTT. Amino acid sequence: CASSLGAGNTIYF.

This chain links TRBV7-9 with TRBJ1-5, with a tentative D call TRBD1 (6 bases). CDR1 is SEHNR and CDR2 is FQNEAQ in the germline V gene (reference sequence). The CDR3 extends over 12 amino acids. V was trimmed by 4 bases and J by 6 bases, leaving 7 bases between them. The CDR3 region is CASSWTAQPQHF. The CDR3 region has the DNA TGTGCCAGCAGCTGGACAGCTCAGCCCCAGCATTTT.

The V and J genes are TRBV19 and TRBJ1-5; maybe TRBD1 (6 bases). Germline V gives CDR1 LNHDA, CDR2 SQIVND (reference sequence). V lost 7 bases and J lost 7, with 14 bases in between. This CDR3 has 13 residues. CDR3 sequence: CASTQIQGQPQHF. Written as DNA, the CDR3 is TGTGCCAGTACCCAAATACAGGGACAGCCCCAGCATTTT.

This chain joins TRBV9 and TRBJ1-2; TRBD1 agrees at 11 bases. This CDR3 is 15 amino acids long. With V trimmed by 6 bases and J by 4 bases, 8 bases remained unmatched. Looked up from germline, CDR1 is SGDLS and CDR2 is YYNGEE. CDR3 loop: CASTRGDRGFYGYTF. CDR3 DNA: TGTGCCAGCACCCGGGGGGACAGGGGGTTCTATGGCTACACCTTC.

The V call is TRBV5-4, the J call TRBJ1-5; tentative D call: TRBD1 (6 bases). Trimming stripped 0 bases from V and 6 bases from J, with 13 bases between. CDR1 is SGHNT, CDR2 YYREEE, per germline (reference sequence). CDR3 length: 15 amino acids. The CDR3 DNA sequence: TGTGCCAGCAGCTTGGGGGGGCGCAGGCCTCAGCCCCAGCATTTT. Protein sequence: CASSLGGRRPQPQHF.

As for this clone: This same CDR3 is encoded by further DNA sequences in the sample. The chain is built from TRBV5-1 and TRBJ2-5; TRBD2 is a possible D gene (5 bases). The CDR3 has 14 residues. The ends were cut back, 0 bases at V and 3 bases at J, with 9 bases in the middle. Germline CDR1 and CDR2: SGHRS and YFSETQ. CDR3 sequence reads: CASSLAREKETQYF. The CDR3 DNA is TGCGCCAGCAGCTTGGCAAGGGAGAAAGAGACCCAGTACTTC.

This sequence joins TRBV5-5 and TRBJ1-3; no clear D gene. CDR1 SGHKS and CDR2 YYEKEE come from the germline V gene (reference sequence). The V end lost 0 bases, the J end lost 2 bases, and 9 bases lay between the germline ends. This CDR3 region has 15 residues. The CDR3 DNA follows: TGTGCCAGCAGCTTGGCCATCGGGGCTGGAAACACCATATATTTT. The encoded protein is CASSLAIGAGNTIYF.

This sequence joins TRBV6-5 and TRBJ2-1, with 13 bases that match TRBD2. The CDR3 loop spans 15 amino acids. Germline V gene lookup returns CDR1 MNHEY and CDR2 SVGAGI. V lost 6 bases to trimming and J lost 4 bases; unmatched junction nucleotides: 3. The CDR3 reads CASRTSGGTYNEQFF. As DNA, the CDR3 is TGTGCCAGCAGGACTAGCGGGGGGACGTACAATGAGCAGTTCTTC.

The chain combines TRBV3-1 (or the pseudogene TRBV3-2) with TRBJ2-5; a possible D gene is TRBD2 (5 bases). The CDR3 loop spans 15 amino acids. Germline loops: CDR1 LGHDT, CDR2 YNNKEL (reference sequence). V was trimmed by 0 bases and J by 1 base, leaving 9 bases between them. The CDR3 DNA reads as TGTGCCAGCAGCCAAGATCCCCGGGGCCAAGAGACCCAGTACTTC. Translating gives CASSQDPRGQETQYF.

The DNA of the CDR3 is TGTGCCAGCTCGCCCGAGAAGTATAGCAATCAGCCCCAGCATTTT. It is translated as CASSPEKYSNQPQHF. The genes are TRBV18 and TRBJ1-5; D remains ambiguous. Germline V gives CDR1 KGHSH, CDR2 LQKENI. The CDR3 covers 15 residues. Trimming cost V 6 bases and J 0 bases, with 12 bases left between them.

In nucleotides, the CDR3 is TGCGCCAGCAGCCAAGATCGGAGAGGGGGAATCAACAATGAGCAGTTCTTC. Amino acids: CASSQDRRGGINNEQFF. The V call is TRBV4-3, the J call TRBJ2-1; tentative D call: TRBD1 (6 bases). The V end was cut by 0 bases, the J end by 5 bases, with 17 bases between. Germline CDR1 and CDR2: LGHNA and YSLEER. The CDR3 consists of 17 residues.

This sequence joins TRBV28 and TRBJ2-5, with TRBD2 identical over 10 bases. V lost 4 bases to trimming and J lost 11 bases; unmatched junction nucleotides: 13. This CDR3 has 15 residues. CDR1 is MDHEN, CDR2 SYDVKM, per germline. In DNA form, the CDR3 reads TGTGCCAGCAGTTCCCGAGGAGCGGGGGGGGACCGTCAGTACTTC. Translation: CASSSRGAGGDRQYF.

The CDR3 DNA sequence: TGTGCCAGCAGCCAAGTGGGTAGGACTAATCCCTTGAGCTCCTACAATGAGCAGTTCTTC. Encoded protein: CASSQVGRTNPLSSYNEQFF. The rearrangement joins TRBV4-2 to TRBJ2-1, with TRBD2 as a possible D gene (6 bases). This CDR3 spans 20 amino acids. The germline CDR1 and CDR2 sequences are LGHNA and YNFKEQ. The germline V and J ends were trimmed by 1 base and 0 bases, with 22 bases remaining between them.

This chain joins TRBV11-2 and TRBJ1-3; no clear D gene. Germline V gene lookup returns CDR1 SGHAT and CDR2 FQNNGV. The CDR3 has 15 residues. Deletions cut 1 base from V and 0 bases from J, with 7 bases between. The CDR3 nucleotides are TGTGCCAGCAGCTTAGGGCTCAGCTCTGGAAACACCATATATTTT. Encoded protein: CASSLGLSSGNTIYF.

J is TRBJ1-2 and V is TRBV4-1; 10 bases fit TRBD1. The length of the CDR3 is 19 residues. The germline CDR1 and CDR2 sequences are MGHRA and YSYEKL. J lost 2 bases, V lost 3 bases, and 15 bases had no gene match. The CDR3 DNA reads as TGCGCCAGCAGCCATCTGTCCGGGACAGGGGCCTTTGGAAACTATGGCTACACCTTC. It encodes CASSHLSGTGAFGNYGYTF.

CDR3 protein: CASSGGTAYGYTF. The CDR3 coding sequence is TGCGCCAGCAGTGGCGGGACAGCCTATGGCTACACCTTC. V gene TRBV10-2 combines with J gene TRBJ1-2; 7 nucleotides match TRBD1. Germline CDR1 reads WSHSY; CDR2 reads SAAADI. J gave up 4 bases and V 4 bases, and 3 bases lay outside the gene matches. This CDR3 spans 13 amino acids.

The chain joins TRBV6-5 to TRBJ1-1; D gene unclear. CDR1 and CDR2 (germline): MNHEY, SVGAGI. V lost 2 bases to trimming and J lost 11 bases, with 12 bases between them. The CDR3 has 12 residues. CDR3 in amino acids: CASSYHTGRAFF. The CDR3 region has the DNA TGTGCCAGCAGTTACCACACGGGAAGGGCTTTCTTT.